The 31 T cell receptor beta chains below come from one sample, sequenced in a study of beta chain features in type 1 diabetes. The entirety of the isolated RNA underwent reverse transcription, so expressed TCRB transcripts were sequenced. The repertoire was sequenced with immunoSEQ multiplex PCR; TCRdb's copy has only in-frame clones and lacks some. The profile shows nearly 350,000 clones, less than 10% of them singletons. Sample: central memory CD4+ T cells from blood. The receptors were sampled from a woman aged 18-30 years in good health.

V and J are TRBV27 and TRBJ2-7, with D possibly being TRBD1 or TRBD2 (6 bases each). V gave up 3 bases and J gave up 7 bases, with 19 bases separating them. The CDR3 length is 15 residues. Germline assignment: CDR1 MNHEY and CDR2 SMNVEV (reference sequence). CDR3 in amino acids: CASSFGGLPSGEQYF. The CDR3 DNA sequence: TGTGCCAGCAGTTTCGGGGGCCTACCAAGCGGGGAGCAGTACTTC.

The J gene is TRBJ2-5, the V gene TRBV4-1; 10 bases match TRBD2. Trimming cost V 1 base and J 5 bases; bases outside gene matches: 16. This CDR3 spans 19 amino acids. CDR1 is MGHRA, CDR2 YSYEKL, per germline. CDR3 protein: CASSQAPLRSGRAKETQYF. The CDR3 region has the DNA TGCGCCAGCAGCCAAGCCCCCCTCCGAAGCGGGAGGGCCAAGGAGACCCAGTACTTC.

The V gene is TRBV28, the J gene TRBJ2-1, with 7 bases lining up with TRBD2. Germline CDR1 reads MDHEN; CDR2 reads SYDVKM. This CDR3 is built from 13 residues. With 8 bases clipped from V and 0 bases from J, the junction kept 1 base outside the gene matches. CDR3 amino acids: CASRGDSYNEQFF. CDR3 DNA sequence: TGTGCCAGCCGGGGGGACTCCTACAATGAGCAGTTCTTC. Based on the CDR3 plus reference TRBV28 and TRBJ2-1, the full variable domain is DVKVTQSSRYLVKRTGEKVFLECVQDMDHENMFWYRQDPGLGLRLIYFSYDVKMKEKGDIPEGYSVSREKKERFSLILESASTNQTSMYLCASRGDSYNEQFFGPGTRLTVL.

This clone turned up a few times. The chain links TRBV4-3 to TRBJ2-3; D not resolved. The CDR3 totals 13 residues. Trimming removed 1 base at V and 4 bases at J, with 6 bases between. Germline CDR1 and CDR2: LGHNA and YSLEER. CDR3 nucleotide sequence: TGCGCCAGCAGCCAAGTAACTGCAGATACGCAGTATTTT. Translation gives CASSQVTADTQYF.

The chain joins TRBV7-2 to TRBJ2-1, with 8 bases matching TRBD1. This CDR3 is built from 18 residues. The V gene end was trimmed by 0 bases and the J gene end by 1 base; junction bases not matched to a gene: 8. CDR1 SGHTA and CDR2 FQGNSA come from the germline V gene. Here the CDR3 DNA reads TGTGCCAGCAGCTTAGCGGGGAGACAGGGGTGGTCCTACAATGAGCAGTTCTTC. It yields the protein CASSLAGRQGWSYNEQFF.

The chain has TRBV10-3 and TRBJ1-4; D is uncertain. The CDR3 loop spans 11 amino acids. V was clipped by 4 bases and J by 8 bases, with 5 bases between them. Germline V gene sequence: CDR1 ENHRY, CDR2 SYGVKD. As DNA, the CDR3 is TGTGCCATCAGTGGTGGGGAAAAACTGTTTTTT. Translating it yields CAISGGEKLFF.

V gene TRBV18 combines with J gene TRBJ2-6, with D perhaps TRBD1 (5 bases). The V gene's germline CDR1 is KGHSH and CDR2 LQKENI. The CDR3 is 15 residues long. V lost 4 bases, J lost 0 bases, and 7 bases lay in between. The DNA of the CDR3 is TGTGCCAGCTCACAGGGGCACTCTGGGGCCAACGTCCTGACTTTC. It yields the protein CASSQGHSGANVLTF.

This clone was seen at least ten times. The chain combines TRBV18 with TRBJ1-1; 8 bases line up with TRBD1. V trimming: 4 bases; J trimming: 3 bases; junction bases outside the gene matches: 10. Germline CDR1 is KGHSH and CDR2 is LQKENI. CDR3 size: 16 residues. The CDR3 here is CASSLRQTGEHTEAFF. CDR3 coding DNA: TGTGCCAGCTCACTACGTCAGACAGGGGAACACACTGAAGCTTTCTTT.

Points on this clone: Other DNA sequences within the sample encode an identical CDR3. J is TRBJ1-1 and V is TRBV28, with D possibly being TRBD1 (5 bases). Trimming took 6 bases from V and 1 from J, leaving 6 bases between them. CDR3 length equals 12 residues. Germline-derived CDR1 and CDR2 are MDHEN and SYDVKM. For the CDR3, the DNA is TGTGCCAGCAGGAGGGGGAACACTGAAGCTTTCTTT. Its protein product is CASRRGNTEAFF.

This chain connects TRBV4-2 to TRBJ2-2; 7 nucleotides match TRBD1. Germline values: CDR1 LGHNA, CDR2 YNFKEQ. This CDR3 comprises 16 residues. After removal of 5 bases from V and 1 base from J, the junction contained 7 bases not matched to a gene. CDR3 in amino acids: CASSFSGGQNTGELFF. The CDR3 DNA reads TGTGCCAGCAGCTTTTCAGGGGGACAGAACACCGGGGAGCTGTTTTTT.

The V call is TRBV7-3, the J call TRBJ2-1; D might be TRBD1 (6 bases). With 5 bases removed from V and 8 bases from J, the gap between germline ends came to 16 bases. CDR1 SGHTA and CDR2 FQGTGA come from the germline V gene. The CDR3 consists of 14 residues. The CDR3 sequence is CASSPHRDSDEQFF. The CDR3, as DNA: TGTGCCAGCAGCCCCCACAGGGATTCGGATGAGCAGTTCTTC.

This clone showed up just a few times. A much more abundant neighbour one base away suggests this may be a read error. The rearrangement uses TRBV2 and TRBJ2-3; the D is unclear. Between the trimmed V and J ends, which lost 2 bases and 7 bases, there was a span of 4 bases. Germline V gene data show CDR1 as SNHLY and CDR2 as FYNNEI. The CDR3 covers 11 residues. CDR3 nucleotide sequence: TGTGCCAGCAGTGAATTGTATACGCAGTATTTT. This gives the protein CASSELYTQYF.

In its sample, this clone was seen a few times. V usage is TRBV7-2 and J usage is TRBJ2-1; 13 positions agree with TRBD2. CDR1 is SGHTA and CDR2 is FQGNSA in the germline V gene. The CDR3 contains 19 residues. Trimming took 1 base from V and 3 from J; bases not matched to a gene: 9. CDR3 sequence: CASSLGPPLAGGIYNEQFF. As DNA, the CDR3 is TGTGCCAGCAGCTTAGGCCCCCCACTAGCGGGAGGGATCTACAATGAGCAGTTCTTC.

V and J are TRBV9 and TRBJ1-5, with 10 bases aligning to TRBD1. Germline V gene sequence: CDR1 SGDLS, CDR2 YYNGEE. This CDR3 contains 15 residues. The J segment lost 7 bases and the V segment lost 3 bases, leaving 7 bases of the junction unmatched. Here the CDR3 DNA reads TGTGCCAGCAGCGCGGCCGGGACAGGGGTCCAGCCCCAGCATTTT. This codes for CASSAAGTGVQPQHF. The complete variable domain, with remaining parts taken from reference TRBV9 and TRBJ1-5, reads DSGVTQTPKHLITATGQRVTLRCSPRSGDLSVYWYQQSLDQGLQFLIQYYNGEERAKGNILERFSAQQFPDLHSELNLSSLELGDSALYFCASSAAGTGVQPQHFGDGTRLSIL.

This clone was observed a few times. This rearrangement joins TRBV11-3 to TRBJ2-1; 13 bases are shared with TRBD2. The CDR3 contains 15 residues. Germline CDR1 is SGHNT and CDR2 is YENEEA. V dropped 5 bases and J dropped 10; count of bases not matched to a gene: 8. CDR3 residues: CASSRSGTSGVEQFF. DNA for the CDR3: TGTGCCAGCAGCCGTTCCGGGACTAGCGGGGTCGAGCAGTTCTTC.

In its sample, this clone was seen a few times. This sample also contains other DNA sequences that code for the same CDR3. This chain joins TRBV2 and TRBJ2-3, with D uncertain. Trimming stripped 4 bases from V and 1 base from J, with 6 bases between. This CDR3 has 13 amino acids. Germline CDR1 SNHLY, CDR2 FYNNEI. CDR3 nucleotide sequence: TGTGCCAGCAGTGCACAAGGCACAGATACGCAGTATTTT. Protein product: CASSAQGTDTQYF.

The chain links TRBV4-2 to TRBJ1-4; weak D call: TRBD1 (6 bases). CDR1 and CDR2 (germline): LGHNA, YNFKEQ. Trimming shortened V by 1 base and J by 1 base, and 19 bases separated the two germline ends. This CDR3 spans 19 amino acids. CDR3 sequence (DNA): TGTGCCAGCAGCCAAGGGATGTTACAGGGCGGGAGAACTAATGAAAAACTGTTTTTT. Amino acids: CASSQGMLQGGRTNEKLFF.

The gene calls are TRBV5-6 and TRBJ2-2; no firm D call. Trimming removed 3 bases from V and 2 bases from J, with 17 bases in between. The V gene's germline CDR1 is SGHDT and CDR2 YYEEEE. This CDR3 has 17 residues. The DNA for the CDR3 is TGTGCCAGCAGCTGGCGCCAGCAAATTGAAAACACCGGGGAGCTGTTTTTT. This codes for CASSWRQQIENTGELFF.

The chain uses TRBV5-1 and TRBJ1-4, with 7 bases aligning to TRBD1. Unmatched junction bases numbered 3, after V lost 0 bases and J lost 4 bases. The CDR3 totals 15 residues. Germline assignment: CDR1 SGHRS and CDR2 YFSETQ. CDR3 amino acids: CASSLGTGFNEKLFF. The CDR3 coding sequence is TGCGCCAGCAGCTTGGGGACAGGCTTTAATGAAAAACTGTTTTTT. Using reference TRBV5-1 and TRBJ1-4 for the parts outside the CDR3, the full variable domain is KAGVTQTPRYLIKTRGQQVTLSCSPISGHRSVSWYQQTPGQGLQFLFEYFSETQRNKGNFPGRFSGRQFSNSRSEMNVSTLELGDSALYLCASSLGTGFNEKLFFGSGTQLSVL.

Of note for this clone: A far larger clone differs by one base, so this is likely a read error. The chain carries TRBV2 and TRBJ2-5; D is uncertain. The closer fit of TRBJ2-7 to the DNA end suggests the J call may be wrong. The CDR3 runs to 11 residues. Per germline, CDR1 SNHLY and CDR2 FYNNEI. CDR3 sequence: CASKISYEQYF. DNA of the CDR3: TGTGCCAGTAAAATCTCCTACGAGCAGTACTTC.

The rearrangement uses TRBV11-2 and TRBJ2-1, with no clear D. CDR1 and CDR2 (germline): SGHAT, FQNNGV. This CDR3 contains 13 residues. V was shortened by 2 bases and J by 9 bases, with 11 bases between the two germline ends. The CDR3 sequence: CASSLLHSSEQFF. The CDR3 bases are TGTGCCAGCAGCTTACTTCATTCGAGTGAGCAGTTCTTC.

The gene calls are TRBV7-9 and TRBJ2-3; 9 bases are shared with TRBD2. The CDR3 spans 17 residues. V gave up 4 bases and J gave up 0 bases; unmatched junction bases: 8. CDR1 is SEHNR and CDR2 is FQNEAQ in the germline V gene (reference sequence). CDR3 DNA sequence: TGTGCCAGCAGCTCCCGGACTAGCGCTACTAGCACAGATACGCAGTATTTT. Amino acid sequence: CASSSRTSATSTDTQYF.

This clone was counted only a few times. The chain uses TRBV2 and TRBJ2-7, with 7 bases lining up with TRBD1. Germline lookup yields CDR1 SNHLY and CDR2 FYNNEI. Losses at the gene ends were 7 bases for V and 2 bases for J; bases not matched to a gene: 5. The CDR3 loop spans 13 amino acids. The chain's CDR3 is CASTRQGAYEQYF. CDR3 nucleotides: TGTGCCAGCACGAGACAGGGCGCCTACGAGCAGTACTTC.

The chain has TRBV7-2 and TRBJ2-3; no clear D gene. The CDR3 is 14 amino acids. CDR1 SGHTA and CDR2 FQGNSA come from the germline V gene. V was shortened by 2 bases and J by 10 bases, with 16 bases between the two germline ends. This CDR3 is CASSLPVGPAPQYF. The DNA for the CDR3 is TGTGCCAGCAGCTTACCCGTGGGCCCGGCGCCGCAGTATTTT.

V gene TRBV5-4 combines with J gene TRBJ2-1; TRBD2 matches at 9 bases. The CDR3 extends over 18 amino acids. Germline trimming cut 0 bases from V and 4 bases from J; bases unmatched to any gene: 11. Germline CDR1 and CDR2: SGHNT and YYREEE (reference sequence). CDR3 residues: CASSLAPLTSGLYNEQFF. The CDR3 DNA sequence: TGTGCCAGCAGCTTGGCCCCGCTTACTAGCGGGCTGTACAATGAGCAGTTCTTC.

V gene TRBV7-2 combines with J gene TRBJ2-1; 7 bases are a match to TRBD1. The CDR3 contains 13 residues. Germline trimming cut 5 bases from V and 6 bases from J; bases unmatched to any gene: 4. Germline V gene data show CDR1 as SGHTA and CDR2 as FQGNSA. The CDR3: CASSGPGGNEQFF. Written as DNA, the CDR3 is TGTGCCAGCAGCGGGCCAGGGGGCAATGAGCAGTTCTTC.

The table lists this clone with a few counts. This chain joins TRBV2 and TRBJ2-1; 12 positions agree with TRBD2. Unmatched junction bases numbered 15, after V lost 5 bases and J lost 7 bases. The CDR3 sequence is 18 residues long. Germline-derived CDR1 and CDR2 are SNHLY and FYNNEI. The CDR3 is CASSQYLISGTSGNEQFF. Here the CDR3 DNA reads TGTGCCAGCAGTCAGTACCTCATTTCCGGGACTAGCGGGAATGAGCAGTTCTTC.

This clone was found many times. This rearrangement joins TRBV14 to TRBJ2-1, with TRBD2 matching over 8 bases. The length of the CDR3 is 16 residues. After removal of 1 base from V and 5 bases from J, the junction contained 7 bases not matched to a gene. The germline gives CDR1 SGHDN, CDR2 FVKESK. CDR3 protein: CASSQVWGLGDNEQFF. Written as DNA, the CDR3 is TGTGCCAGCAGCCAAGTTTGGGGACTAGGGGACAATGAGCAGTTCTTC.

This clone was detected only a few times. The CDR3 loop reads CASVSSGVLNEQFF. The CDR3 bases are TGTGCCAGCGTGTCCTCGGGAGTTTTAAATGAGCAGTTCTTC. This chain connects TRBV28 to TRBJ2-1, with a weak D call TRBD2 (6 bases). Germline CDR1 reads MDHEN; CDR2 reads SYDVKM. V lost 8 bases and J lost 7, with 18 bases in between. The CDR3 contains 14 residues.

The V call is TRBV7-9, the J call TRBJ1-1; 7 nucleotides align to TRBD1. The length of the CDR3 is 13 residues. Germline loops: CDR1 SEHNR, CDR2 FQNEAQ (reference sequence). V trimming: 5 bases; J trimming: 4 bases; junction bases outside the gene matches: 4. CDR3: CASSTHRGTEAFF. The CDR3 DNA sequence: TGTGCCAGCAGCACACACAGGGGCACTGAAGCTTTCTTT.

This clone was observed a few times. The chain joins TRBV18 to TRBJ2-1, with TRBD2 matching 12 bases. J was trimmed by 6 bases and V by 6 bases; bases with no gene match: 12. The germline V gene has CDR1 KGHSH and CDR2 LQKENI. The CDR3 loop spans 17 amino acids. The CDR3 spells CASSVTMTSGRGNEQFF. CDR3 in DNA: TGTGCCAGCTCCGTTACCATGACTAGCGGGAGAGGCAATGAGCAGTTCTTC. The full variable domain, with the rest looked up from reference TRBV18 and TRBJ2-1, is NAGVMQNPRHLVRRRGQEARLRCSPMKGHSHVYWYRQLPEEGLKFMVYLQKENIIDESGMPKERFSAEFPKEGPSILRIQQVVRGDSAAYFCASSVTMTSGRGNEQFFGPGTRLTVL.